This T cell receptor (beta chain) was documented in a study of CD8+CD57+ T cells in acquired aplastic anemia. Study-wide context: Sorted CD4+ and CD8+ cells yielded DNA averaging approximately 3 ug. In CD4+ cells, healthy donors produced an average of approximately 9.9 million reads.

In the case of this clonotype: The junction departs from germline at one end; a sequencing error may be responsible.

There are 10 residues in the CDR3. Germline V gene data show CDR1 as KGHDR and CDR2 as SFDVKD. Genomic DNA acted as the template from which TCR beta VDJ combination and CDR3 sequence profiling were carried out. TCRdb re-called the reads with MiXCR, one entry per CDR3 protein. Altogether about 190,000 distinct CDR3 sequences are present, 54% being singletons, with the ten largest covering approximately 15%. The sequence was collected from a human donor in good health, serving as a control. The chain recombines TRBV24-1 with TRBJ2-2, with TRBD2 as a possible D gene (7 bases). Sequenced sample: sorted CD4+, CD8+, or CD8+CD57+ T cells (not recorded which) from PBMCs. The CDR3 region has the DNA TGTGCCACCAGTGAGCCGCGGGGGCCCTTT. This gives the protein CATSEPRGPF.